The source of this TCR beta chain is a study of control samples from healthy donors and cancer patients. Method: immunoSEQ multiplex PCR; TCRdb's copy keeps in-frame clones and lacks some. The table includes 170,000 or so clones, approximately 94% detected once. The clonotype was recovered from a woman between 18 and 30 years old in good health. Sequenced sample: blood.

The CDR3 bases are TGTGCCACAACCGGGACAGGGGACACCGGGGAGCTGTTTTTT. Amino acids: CATTGTGDTGELFF. This chain links TRBV24-1 with TRBJ2-2; the match to TRBD1 covers 10 bases. Germline V lookup: CDR1 KGHDR, CDR2 SFDVKD. Trimming cost V 10 bases and J 3 bases; bases outside gene matches: 4. The CDR3 runs 14 residues.